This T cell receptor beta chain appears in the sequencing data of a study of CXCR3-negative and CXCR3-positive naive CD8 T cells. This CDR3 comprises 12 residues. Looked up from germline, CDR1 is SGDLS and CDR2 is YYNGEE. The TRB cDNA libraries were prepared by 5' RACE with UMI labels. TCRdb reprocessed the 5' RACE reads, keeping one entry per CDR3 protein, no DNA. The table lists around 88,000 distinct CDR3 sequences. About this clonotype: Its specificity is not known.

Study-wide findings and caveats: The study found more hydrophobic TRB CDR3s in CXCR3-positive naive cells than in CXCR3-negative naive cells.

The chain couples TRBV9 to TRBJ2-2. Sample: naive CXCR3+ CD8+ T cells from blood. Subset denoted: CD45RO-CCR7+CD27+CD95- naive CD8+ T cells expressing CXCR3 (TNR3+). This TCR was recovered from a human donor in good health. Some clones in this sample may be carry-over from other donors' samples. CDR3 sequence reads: CASSATWGELFF.